These T cell receptor beta chains were read from a single sample in a study of control samples from healthy donors and cancer patients. Repertoires were generated with immunoSEQ multiplex PCR, while TCRdb's copy carries only in-frame clones and drops some. The sample holds roughly 130,000 clones; 75% to 95% are singletons and the top ten take roughly 2.5%. Sequencing was performed on blood. These receptor sequences come from a man aged 18 to 30 in good health. Both conserved end residues are part of each CDR3. The order of the fields is D gene, J gene, clone size, V gene, CDR3 protein, CDR3 DNA. A D gene is named only where the DNA matches it firmly. Size tells how often a clone was seen (once, few, many) or the class of an expanded clone, and some rows leave it out.

.	TRBJ2-2	.	TRBV11-2	CASSPDRLTGELFF	TGTGCCAGCAGCCCCGACAGACTAACCGGGGAGCTGTTTTTT
.	TRBJ1-3	few	TRBV7-9	CATTRGPGNTIYF	TGTGCCACCACACGGGGTCCTGGAAACACCATATATTTT
TRBD2	TRBJ2-7	.	TRBV12-3/TRBV12-4	CASSWTSYEQYF	TGTGCCAGCAGCTGGACTAGCTACGAGCAGTACTTC
.	TRBJ2-1	once	TRBV24-1	CATEMGGAGYNEQFF	TGTGCCACCGAAATGGGGGGGGCCGGGTATAATGAGCAGTTCTTC
.	TRBJ2-5	.	TRBV5-1	CASSLTTGQETQYF	TGCGCCAGCAGCCTCACAACGGGGCAGGAGACCCAGTACTTC
.	TRBJ1-1	once	TRBV7-6	CASSPSTGGGTEAFF	TGTGCCAGCAGCCCCAGTACGGGGGGAGGCACTGAAGCTTTCTTT
.	TRBJ2-2	.	TRBV7-9	CASSPPTTNTGELFF	TGTGCCAGCAGCCCCCCAACTACCAACACCGGGGAGCTGTTTTTT
.	TRBJ2-1	many	TRBV29-1	CSVEVSVGNEQFF	TGCAGCGTTGAGGTGTCCGTGGGCAATGAGCAGTTCTTC
.	TRBJ1-1	few	TRBV7-8	CASSPHGSVNTEAFF	TGTGCCAGCAGCCCGCACGGTAGCGTGAACACTGAAGCTTTCTTT
.	TRBJ1-2	.	TRBV6-5	CASSPTSGSDGYTF	TGTGCCAGCAGCCCAACCTCAGGGTCGGATGGCTACACCTTC
.	TRBJ1-6	few	TRBV12-3/TRBV12-4	CASSLQGNSPLHF	TGTGCCAGCAGTTTACAGGGAAATTCACCCCTCCACTTT
.	TRBJ2-3	.	TRBV6-2/TRBV6-3	CASSLGGSDTQYF	TGTGCCAGCAGTCTCGGCGGGTCAGATACGCAGTATTTT
.	TRBJ1-1	.	TRBV2	CASSEAKGISLMNTEAFF	TGTGCCAGCAGTGAAGCAAAGGGGATTTCCCTAATGAACACTGAAGCTTTCTTT
.	TRBJ1-6	medium-sized	TRBV3-1/TRBV3-2	CASSGGGTSYNSPLHF	TGTGCCAGCAGCGGAGGGGGGACCTCCTATAATTCACCCCTCCACTTT
.	TRBJ2-2	.	TRBV6-6	CASRRDVTGELFF	TGTGCCAGCAGGCGGGACGTAACCGGGGAGCTGTTTTTT
.	TRBJ1-5	.	TRBV27	CASSSPGSGNQPQHF	TGTGCCAGCAGTTCCCCGGGGTCAGGCAATCAGCCCCAGCATTTT
.	TRBJ1-1	.	TRBV19	CASTRGNTEAFF	TGTGCCAGTACGAGGGGAAACACTGAAGCTTTCTTT
.	TRBJ2-2	.	TRBV2	CASSEWVGITGELFF	TGTGCCAGCAGTGAATGGGTGGGAATCACCGGGGAGCTGTTTTTT
.	TRBJ2-5	.	TRBV28	CASSFYQPGRFTETQYF	TGTGCCAGCAGTTTCTATCAACCGGGACGATTTACCGAGACCCAGTACTTC
.	TRBJ2-3	once	TRBV30	CAWSVDGERPQYF	TGTGCCTGGAGTGTAGACGGCGAAAGGCCCCAGTATTTT
.	TRBJ1-6	.	TRBV11-3	CASNSDWGNSPLHF	TGTGCCAGCAACTCGGACTGGGGTAATTCACCCCTCCACTTT
.	TRBJ1-5	.	TRBV27	CARGLERAQHF	TGTGCCAGGGGTTTAGAGAGGGCCCAGCATTTT
TRBD1	TRBJ1-4	.	TRBV4-3	CASSQETGVPNEKLFF	TGCGCCAGCAGCCAAGAGACAGGGGTGCCTAATGAAAAACTGTTTTTT
.	TRBJ2-3	.	TRBV25-1	CASSESGTSPTDTQYF	TGTGCCAGCAGTGAATCCGGGACTTCCCCCACAGATACGCAGTATTTT
.	TRBJ1-6	.	TRBV5-5	CASSLDWGGDSPLHF	TGTGCCAGCAGCTTGGACTGGGGTGGGGATTCACCCCTCCACTTT
.	TRBJ1-3	.	TRBV19	CASSMDLSGNTIYF	TGTGCCAGTAGTATGGATCTCTCTGGAAACACCATATATTTT
.	TRBJ2-5	.	TRBV7-9	CASSLLRAGRSGETQYF	TGTGCCAGCAGCTTATTGAGGGCGGGAAGGTCAGGGGAGACCCAGTACTTC
TRBD1	TRBJ2-3	.	TRBV10-3	CAISEGVAGGADTQYF	TGTGCCATCAGTGAAGGGGTGGCAGGGGGCGCCGATACGCAGTATTTT
.	TRBJ2-2	.	TRBV24-1	CATSVERELFF	TGTGCCACCAGTGTTGAAAGGGAGCTGTTTTTT
.	TRBJ2-1	.	TRBV28	CASSGGRGNEQFF	TGTGCCAGCAGTGGGGGCCGGGGCAATGAGCAGTTCTTC
.	TRBJ1-1	.	TRBV19	CASSHGQLMNTEAFF	TGTGCCAGTAGCCACGGACAGTTAATGAACACTGAAGCTTTCTTT
.	TRBJ1-5	.	TRBV24-1	CATSPAWNQPQHF	TGTGCCACCAGCCCCGCCTGGAACCAGCCCCAGCATTTT
.	TRBJ2-3	.	TRBV19	CASSARLQDTQYF	TGTGCCAGTAGTGCACGACTCCAAGATACGCAGTATTTT
.	TRBJ2-7	.	TRBV19	CASSTRDYEQYF	TGTGCCAGTAGTACTAGGGATTACGAGCAGTACTTC
TRBD2	TRBJ2-1	.	TRBV6-5	CASSYTQGLAQTEQFF	TGTGCCAGCAGTTACACCCAGGGACTAGCGCAGACTGAGCAGTTCTTC
TRBD1	TRBJ1-3	few	TRBV2	CASSEVRLGQVSGNTIYF	TGTGCCAGCAGTGAAGTAAGGCTGGGACAGGTCTCTGGAAACACCATATATTTT
.	TRBJ1-5	.	TRBV2	CASKQGGNQPQHF	TGTGCCAGCAAGCAGGGTGGCAATCAGCCCCAGCATTTT
TRBD1	TRBJ2-2	.	TRBV7-9	CASSTTGDTGELFF	TGTGCCAGCAGCACCACAGGGGATACCGGGGAGCTGTTTTTT
.	TRBJ2-3	.	TRBV7-6	CASSWASADTQYF	TGTGCCAGCAGCTGGGCCTCTGCCGATACGCAGTATTTT
.	TRBJ2-1	.	TRBV9	CASSPSGSYNEQFF	TGTGCCAGCAGCCCCTCGGGTTCCTACAATGAGCAGTTCTTC
.	TRBJ2-2	.	TRBV9	CASSGGLRDGELFF	TGTGCCAGCAGCGGGGGTCTAAGGGACGGGGAGCTGTTTTTT
.	TRBJ2-5	.	TRBV25-1	CASSDPGPQAAEETQYF	TGTGCCAGCAGTGACCCGGGGCCACAGGCGGCAGAAGAGACCCAGTACTTC
.	TRBJ2-3	.	TRBV7-9	CASSPPDSQEWDTQYF	TGTGCCAGCAGCCCGCCGGACAGCCAGGAGTGGGATACGCAGTATTTT
.	TRBJ2-3	.	TRBV2	CATRRGGTAGDTQYF	TGTGCCACCCGGAGGGGGGGAACCGCGGGGGATACGCAGTATTTT
.	TRBJ2-2	.	TRBV27	CASSFFGSNTGELFF	TGTGCCAGCAGTTTTTTCGGTTCGAACACCGGGGAGCTGTTTTTT
TRBD2	TRBJ2-1	.	TRBV10-3	CAISEEIDPGGRNNEQFF	TGTGCCATCAGTGAGGAAATTGACCCGGGAGGGCGAAACAATGAGCAGTTCTTC
.	TRBJ1-3	.	TRBV28	CASSVMSSGNTIYF	TGTGCCAGCAGCGTGATGAGCTCTGGAAACACCATATATTTT
.	TRBJ1-3	.	TRBV5-6	CASSLKGPVGNTIYF	TGTGCCAGCAGCTTGAAGGGGCCTGTCGGAAACACCATATATTTT
TRBD1	TRBJ2-7	.	TRBV9	CASSDRDRASYEQYF	TGTGCCAGCAGCGACCGGGACAGGGCCTCCTACGAGCAGTACTTC
.	TRBJ2-3	.	TRBV7-3	CASSTDGASTDTQYF	TGTGCCAGCAGCACGGACGGAGCTAGCACAGATACGCAGTATTTT
.	TRBJ1-1	.	TRBV10-3	CAISGGEGSTTGAFF	TGTGCCATCAGTGGTGGAGAGGGGTCCACGACGGGAGCTTTCTTT
.	TRBJ2-3	.	TRBV30	CAWSVQGDTQYF	TGTGCCTGGAGTGTACAAGGAGATACGCAGTATTTT
.	TRBJ1-1	.	TRBV5-1	CASSLGGMNTEAFF	TGCGCCAGCAGCTTGGGCGGCATGAACACTGAAGCTTTCTTT
.	TRBJ2-4	.	TRBV29-1	CSVVGPAGNIQYF	TGCAGCGTTGTGGGTCCTGCCGGGAACATTCAGTACTTC